The 26 T cell receptor beta chains below come from one sample, sequenced in a study of molecular identifiers for immune sequencing clone quantification. TCRdb processed the PCR reads anew with MiXCR; each CDR3 protein has one entry. This sample has around 470,000 distinct CDR3 sequences; 20% to 25% occur once, and the top ten carry 0.7% to 0.95%. Material: naive CD8+ T cells from blood, with Jurkat cell RNA spiked in. Subset: FACS-sorted CD8+CD4-CCR7+CD45RA+ naive T cells. These receptors were collected from a human donor in good health. Some libraries in this study had Jurkat cell RNA spiked in.

This clonotype has only a few counts. This sequence joins TRBV6-2 or TRBV6-3 and TRBJ2-7; 7 nucleotides line up with TRBD1. Per germline, CDR1 MNHEY and CDR2 SVGEGT. The J segment lost 4 bases and the V segment lost 6 bases, leaving 9 bases of the junction unmatched. The CDR3 is 14 amino acids. The CDR3 bases are TGTGCCAGCAGGCCTAAGGGACAGTGGTACGAGCAGTACTTC. It codes for CASRPKGQWYEQYF.

This clonotype was observed at least ten times. The CDR3 bases are TGTGCCAGCAGCATTCTAGCGGGATCATATGGTGAGCAGTTCTTC. This codes for CASSILAGSYGEQFF. The chain is built from TRBV6-2 or TRBV6-3 and TRBJ2-1, with 9 nucleotides matching TRBD2. The CDR3 totals 15 residues. From germline, CDR1 is MNHEY and CDR2 SVGEGT. After removal of 6 bases from V and 9 bases from J, the junction contained 12 bases not matched to a gene.

This clonotype was observed a single time. V and J are TRBV7-9 and TRBJ1-1; D gene ambiguous. V lost 1 base to trimming and J lost 4 bases, with 13 bases between them. The length of the CDR3 is 15 residues. The germline gives CDR1 SEHNR, CDR2 FQNEAQ (reference sequence). The CDR3 DNA is TGTGCCAGCAGCTTAGAGTACGGGGTCGGCACTGAAGCTTTCTTT. Its protein product is CASSLEYGVGTEAFF.

This chain uses TRBV14 with TRBJ2-4; D possibly matches TRBD1 or TRBD2 (5 bases each). Germline assignment: CDR1 SGHDN and CDR2 FVKESK. The V gene lost 3 bases and the J gene lost 3 bases, with 12 bases spanning the gap. There are 15 residues in the CDR3. The CDR3 coding sequence is TGTGCCAGCAGCCAGCTCCGGGACCACAAAAACATTCAGTACTTC. Translation: CASSQLRDHKNIQYF.

The table lists this clonotype with many counts. The chain joins TRBV7-9 to TRBJ1-1; no firm D call. The CDR3 is 15 amino acids. CDR1 and CDR2 (germline): SEHNR, FQNEAQ (reference sequence). V lost 0 bases and J lost 3, with 11 bases in between. As DNA, the CDR3 is TGTGCCAGCAGCTTAGCGGTGGCGGGAGACACTGAAGCTTTCTTT. Protein product: CASSLAVAGDTEAFF.

This clonotype came up many times. This sequence joins TRBV6-6 and TRBJ1-4; 7 positions agree with TRBD1. The CDR3 has 14 amino acids. Trimming at V came to 2 bases and at J to 8 bases, leaving 5 bases not matched to a gene. Looked up from germline, CDR1 is MNHNY and CDR2 is SVGAGI (reference sequence). In nucleotides, the CDR3 is TGTGCCAGCAGTTACCAGGGGGTAGAGGAAAAACTGTTTTTT. Protein sequence: CASSYQGVEEKLFF.

This clonotype occurred a few times. This sequence joins TRBV27 and TRBJ2-7; D gene ambiguous. Trimming pared 6 bases from V and 4 bases from J, leaving 10 bases between. The CDR3 runs to 12 residues. Germline lookup yields CDR1 MNHEY and CDR2 SMNVEV (reference sequence). The CDR3 DNA reads TGTGCCAGCAGGGGAATCGGGTACGAGCAGTACTTC. It specifies CASRGIGYEQYF.

With respect to this clonotype: A single base separates this from a much larger clone, so it may be a read error. The V gene is TRBV12-3 or TRBV12-4, the J gene TRBJ2-3, with 10 bases fitting TRBD1. The CDR3 is 15 residues long. V lost 3 bases, J lost 3 bases, and 3 bases stayed unmatched. The CDR3 nucleotides are TGTGCCAGCAGTTTTGCGGGACAGGGGACAGATACGCAGTATTTT. Residues: CASSFAGQGTDTQYF.

Many counts were recorded for this clonotype. This chain links TRBV7-9 with TRBJ2-7; 10 nucleotides align to TRBD1. Germline V gene sequence: CDR1 SEHNR, CDR2 FQNEAQ (reference sequence). There are 14 residues in the CDR3. V dropped 5 bases and J dropped 5; count of bases not matched to a gene: 6. CDR3 region: CASSRDRGLDEQYF. The CDR3 nucleotides are TGTGCCAGCAGCCGCGACAGGGGGCTAGACGAGCAGTACTTC.

The table lists this clonotype with a count of one. A read error may explain this, as a much larger clone is one base away. The chain joins TRBV6-9 to TRBJ2-2; D is possibly TRBD1 or TRBD2 (5 bases each). CDR3 length equals 15 residues. Germline assignment: CDR1 MNHGY and CDR2 SVAAGI. The CDR3 loop is CASGPRGANTGELVF. The CDR3 nucleotides are TGTGCCAGCGGGCCTAGGGGAGCGAACACCGGGGAGCTGGTTTTT.

This clonotype was counted only a few times. The chain employs TRBV27 and TRBJ2-2; D may be TRBD2 (7 bases). The CDR3 length is 17 residues. V gave up 2 bases and J gave up 4 bases, with 17 bases separating them. CDR1 and CDR2 from the germline V gene are MNHEY and SMNVEV (reference sequence). The DNA for the CDR3 is TGTGCCAGCAGTTTACTACAGGGTCCGGGGGGCACCGGGGAGCTGTTTTTT. Its protein is CASSLLQGPGGTGELFF.

This clonotype was detected ten times or more. This rearrangement joins TRBV4-2 to TRBJ2-1; 10 bases fit TRBD1. This CDR3 is built from 15 residues. Germline CDR1 and CDR2: LGHNA and YNFKEQ. The V and J ends lost 8 bases and 7 bases, in that order; junction bases with no gene match: 11. The chain's CDR3 is CASRERTGGENEQFF. The CDR3 nucleotides are TGTGCCAGCCGCGAAAGGACAGGGGGTGAAAATGAGCAGTTCTTC.

The table lists this clonotype with many counts. The V and J genes are TRBV7-9 and TRBJ2-3; D is uncertain. This CDR3 spans 13 amino acids. V was trimmed by 3 bases and J by 8 bases, leaving 12 bases between them. Germline CDR1 is SEHNR and CDR2 is FQNEAQ (reference sequence). The DNA of the CDR3 is TGTGCCAGCAGCTTGGGAACAGAGTTTACGCAGTATTTT. Its protein is CASSLGTEFTQYF. The full variable domain, in which reference TRBV7-9 and TRBJ2-3 provide the parts outside the CDR3, is DTGVSQNPRHKITKRGQNVTFRCDPISEHNRLYWYRQTLGQGPEFLTYFQNEAQLEKSRLLSDRFSAERPKGSFSTLEIQRTEQGDSAMYLCASSLGTEFTQYFGPGTRLTVL.

DNA of the CDR3: TGCGCCAGCAGCTTGGCCGGAGAGACACCCGGACGGGAGACCCAGTACTTC. Its translation: CASSLAGETPGRETQYF. The V call is TRBV5-1, the J call TRBJ2-5, with D hard to call. Trimming stripped 0 bases from V and 5 bases from J, with 20 bases between. This CDR3 has 17 amino acids. CDR1 SGHRS and CDR2 YFSETQ come from the germline V gene.

In the case of this clonotype: This may be a read error, as it is one base from a much larger clone. The chain couples TRBV6-5 to TRBJ1-1; possible D gene TRBD1, 5 bases. Trimming stripped 5 bases from V and 7 bases from J, with 20 bases between. The germline V gene has CDR1 MNHEY and CDR2 SVGAGI. The CDR3 is made up of 15 amino acids. CDR3 amino acids: CASSHQPGSVHEAFF. The CDR3 DNA sequence: TGTGCCAGCAGTCACCAACCAGGGAGTGTACATGAAGCTTTCTTT.

Comment on this clonotype: Since no conserved phenylalanine or tryptophan closes the CDR3, a read error is the likely cause. This chain joins TRBV4-1 and TRBJ2-7; 9 bases match TRBD1. Germline loops: CDR1 MGHRA, CDR2 YSYEKL. The CDR3 is 15 amino acids. CDR3 DNA: TGCGCTAGCAGCCTACAATGGACAGGGGACTACGAGCAGTACTCC. The encoded protein is CASSLQWTGDYEQYS.

As concerns this clonotype: Germline and junction disagree at one end, which may indicate a read error. V usage is TRBV27 and J usage is TRBJ1-5, with D possibly matching TRBD1 (6 bases). Germline-derived CDR1 and CDR2 are MNHEY and SMNVEV (reference sequence). CDR3 length equals 15 residues. The CDR3 nucleotides are TGTGCCAGCACTCCGATCGGGACAAGCAGTCAGCCCCAGCATTTT. Amino acid sequence: CASTPIGTSSQPQHF.

About this clonotype itself: A clone one base away is much larger, so this may be a read error. V gene TRBV7-2 combines with J gene TRBJ2-1; D perhaps matches TRBD2 (6 bases). This CDR3 comprises 15 residues. Trimming removed 4 bases at V and 1 base at J, with 11 bases between. Germline V gene lookup returns CDR1 SGHTA and CDR2 FQGNSA. The CDR3 DNA sequence: TGTGCCAGCAGCTCGCGGGACTTGTCCTACAATGAGCAGTTCTTC. It codes for CASSSRDLSYNEQFF.

This clonotype was recorded at least ten times. The chain combines TRBV2 with TRBJ1-5, with D tentatively TRBD1 (5 bases). CDR1 SNHLY and CDR2 FYNNEI come from the germline V gene. V lost 2 bases to trimming and J lost 3 bases, with 17 bases between them. CDR3 length: 17 residues. For the CDR3, the DNA is TGTGCCAGCAGTGAAAGCATCGCCGGGACGATCAATCAGCCCCAGCATTTT. It translates to CASSESIAGTINQPQHF.

The chain is built from TRBV7-9 and TRBJ2-1, with TRBD1 identical over 7 bases. The CDR3 sequence is 12 residues long. In germline, CDR1 is SEHNR, CDR2 FQNEAQ (reference sequence). With V trimmed by 5 bases and J by 14 bases, 9 bases remained unmatched. The CDR3 DNA reads TGTGCCAGCAGCGGTTTGACAGGGAAGGAGTTCTTC. Its translation: CASSGLTGKEFF.

There are many counts of this clonotype. V and J are TRBV30 and TRBJ2-3; the match to TRBD1 covers 8 bases. The CDR3 covers 15 residues. Germline V lookup: CDR1 GTSNPN, CDR2 SVGIG (reference sequence). V dropped 3 bases and J dropped 1; count of bases not matched to a gene: 6. CDR3 amino acids: CAWSLEGQGTDTQYF. The CDR3 DNA reads as TGTGCCTGGAGCCTCGAGGGACAGGGCACAGATACGCAGTATTTT.

This clonotype came up a few times. The chain links TRBV6-2 or TRBV6-3 to TRBJ2-7; maybe TRBD1 (5 bases). The CDR3 has 16 residues. The V end was cut by 0 bases, the J end by 5 bases, with 17 bases between. Looked up from germline, CDR1 is MNHEY and CDR2 is SVGEGT. This chain's CDR3 is CASSYSTTGLENEQYF. In DNA form, the CDR3 reads TGTGCCAGCAGTTACTCGACCACAGGTTTGGAAAACGAGCAGTACTTC.

This clonotype was counted only a few times. The chain joins TRBV7-9 to TRBJ2-2; tentative D call: TRBD2 (7 bases). The CDR3 is 19 amino acids. Germline V CDR1 and CDR2: SEHNR, FQNEAQ (reference sequence). Trimming pared 3 bases from V and 7 bases from J, leaving 27 bases between. The CDR3 bases are TGTGCCAGCAGCTTCGGTACCCTATCTGGGGGGGGCCCAGGCGGGGAGCTGTTTTTT. It specifies CASSFGTLSGGGPGGELFF.

Remarks on this clonotype: Here the CDR3 omits its conserved ending phenylalanine or tryptophan, so a read error is the likely source. The rearrangement links TRBV7-9 to TRBJ2-1; D not certain. Germline V gene lookup returns CDR1 SEHNR and CDR2 FQNEAQ (reference sequence). CDR3 length: 14 amino acids. Trimming pared 2 bases from V and 1 base from J, leaving 6 bases between. This CDR3 reads CASSLTSSYNEQFL. In DNA form, the CDR3 reads TGTGCCAGCAGCTTAACGAGTTCCTACAATGAGCAGTTCTTG.

This clonotype was picked up many times. This CDR3 is CASSDPRGGQPQHF. CDR3 DNA sequence: TGTGCCAGCAGTGACCCCAGGGGCGGTCAGCCCCAGCATTTT. The gene calls are TRBV2 and TRBJ1-5; D may be TRBD1 (6 bases). Germline V gene lookup returns CDR1 SNHLY and CDR2 FYNNEI. With 3 bases removed from V and 6 bases from J, the gap between germline ends came to 12 bases. The CDR3 loop spans 14 amino acids.

This clonotype was found many times. The genes are TRBV20-1 and TRBJ2-3, with D unresolved. The CDR3 totals 15 residues. Germline V lookup: CDR1 DFQATT, CDR2 SNEGSKA (reference sequence). V gave up 0 bases and J gave up 4 bases, with 14 bases separating them. The CDR3 sequence: CSARDYPRISDTQYF. The CDR3 DNA reads TGCAGTGCTAGAGATTATCCTAGAATCTCAGATACGCAGTATTTT.